The next 21 T cell receptor beta chains were all read from a single sample in a study of T cell repertoires in cytomegalovirus infection. No cognate antigen is known for these TCRs. Each CDR3 protein is one row after TCRdb ran MiXCR on the reads. This table holds approximately 770,000 distinct CDR3 sequences, 25% to 35% found once. This specimen consisted of cultured CD8+ T cells from PBMCs, obtained from culture after CMV antigen stimulation. These TCRs come from a human donor in good health (CMV status not recorded). Some clones in this sample may be carry-over from other donors' samples.

This clonotype was observed a few times. V gene TRBV10-3 combines with J gene TRBJ2-2; perhaps D is TRBD1 or TRBD2 (5 bases each). Per germline, CDR1 ENHRY and CDR2 SYGVKD. The CDR3 is made up of 15 amino acids. The V end lost 3 bases, the J end lost 1 base, and 9 bases lay between the germline ends. CDR3 sequence (DNA): TGTGCCATCAGTGATAGGGGAGAGAACACCGGGGAGCTGTTTTTT. Translating gives CAISDRGENTGELFF.

This clonotype was observed at least ten times. The rearrangement uses TRBV7-8 and TRBJ2-3, with D perhaps matching TRBD1 or TRBD2 (5 bases each). The germline V and J ends were trimmed by 6 bases and 7 bases, with 17 bases remaining between them. CDR3 length: 14 amino acids. Germline V CDR1 and CDR2: SGHVS, FQNEAQ. CDR3 sequence: CASSEGLEIHTQYF. The DNA for the CDR3 is TGTGCCAGCAGTGAGGGGTTGGAAATTCATACGCAGTATTTT.

This clonotype was observed a few times. A read error may account for a junction end that differs from germline. V usage is TRBV5-1 and J usage is TRBJ2-7; D may correspond to TRBD1 or TRBD2 (5 bases each). The length of the CDR3 is 13 residues. Germline values: CDR1 SGHRS, CDR2 YFSETQ. CDR3 sequence (DNA): TGTGCCAGCAGCAACGGGGCAAACTACGAGCAGTACTTC. This gives the protein CASSNGANYEQYF.

The V and J genes are TRBV2 and TRBJ1-5; 7 bases fit TRBD1. This CDR3 is 15 amino acids long. V was pared by 5 bases and J by 6 bases, with 10 bases of the junction left unmatched. Germline V gives CDR1 SNHLY, CDR2 FYNNEI. CDR3 in DNA: TGTGCCAGCAGTTCGCAGGGGGAAGTGGGTCAGCCCCAGCATTTT. This gives the protein CASSSQGEVGQPQHF.

This clonotype was picked up a small number of times. J is TRBJ2-7 and V is TRBV28, with D unclear. V was trimmed by 6 bases and J by 4 bases, leaving 19 bases between them. The CDR3 loop spans 15 amino acids. Germline V lookup: CDR1 MDHEN, CDR2 SYDVKM. CDR3 amino acids: CASSNPLWVPYEQYF. The CDR3 nucleotides are TGTGCCAGCAGCAACCCCCTATGGGTTCCTTACGAGCAGTACTTC.

This clonotype was seen only a few times. The chain has TRBV15 and TRBJ2-5, with D hard to call. Germline CDR1 LNHNV, CDR2 YYDKDF (reference sequence). The CDR3 loop spans 15 amino acids. V lost 0 bases to trimming and J lost 1 base, with 9 bases between them. CDR3 in amino acids: CATSRDLGSQETQYF. The CDR3 DNA reads as TGTGCCACCAGCAGAGATCTGGGCAGCCAAGAGACCCAGTACTTC.

This clonotype was observed a handful of times. The genes are TRBV12-5 and TRBJ1-1, with TRBD1 identical over 7 bases. Germline V lookup: CDR1 LGHNT, CDR2 FRNRAP. Losses at the gene ends were 5 bases for V and 13 bases for J; bases not matched to a gene: 13. The CDR3 covers 13 residues. DNA of the CDR3: TGTGCTAGTGGTGGCGGGACAGAACCAAAGGATTTCTTT. Amino acid sequence: CASGGGTEPKDFF.

This clonotype was counted at least ten times. This rearrangement joins TRBV12-3 or TRBV12-4 to TRBJ2-4; perhaps TRBD2 as D (5 bases). The germline V and J ends were trimmed by 2 bases and 0 bases, with 11 bases remaining between them. This CDR3 region has 16 residues. In nucleotides, the CDR3 is TGTGCCAGCAGTTTACGGAGGCCTTCAGCCAAAAACATTCAGTACTTC. Encoded protein: CASSLRRPSAKNIQYF.

This clonotype was recorded once. Sequence at one end of the junction differs from germline and may be a read error. The genes are TRBV12-3 or TRBV12-4 and TRBJ2-1; possibly TRBD2 for D (5 bases). CDR3 length: 16 amino acids. This chain's CDR3 is CASSFLIASSYNEQIF. As DNA, the CDR3 is TGTGCCAGCAGTTTCCTCATAGCTAGCTCCTACAATGAGCAGATCTTC.

This clonotype was seen more than once but under ten times. The DNA of the CDR3 is TGTGCCAGCAGTTACCCGTTTAGCGGGAGCCTCTACAATGAGCAGTTCTTC. This translates into CASSYPFSGSLYNEQFF. The chain links TRBV6-2 or TRBV6-3 to TRBJ2-1; 9 nucleotides match TRBD2. The CDR3 consists of 17 residues. CDR1 and CDR2 from the germline V gene are MNHEY and SVGEGT. V shed 2 bases, J shed 3 bases, and the junction held 8 bases outside the gene matches.

This clonotype was detected a few times. The chain joins TRBV9 to TRBJ2-5, with 9 bases aligning to TRBD2. Germline assignment: CDR1 SGDLS and CDR2 YYNGEE. V shed 0 bases, J shed 3 bases, and the junction held 6 bases outside the gene matches. This CDR3 has 16 amino acids. The DNA of the CDR3 is TGTGCCAGCAGCGTAGCGCTTAGCGGGGGTGAAGAGACCCAGTACTTC. This translates into CASSVALSGGEETQYF.

V and J are TRBV6-1 and TRBJ2-2; a weak D match, TRBD1 (6 bases). The CDR3 loop spans 15 amino acids. From germline, CDR1 is MNHNS and CDR2 SASEGT. V was trimmed by 2 bases and J by 5 bases, leaving 12 bases between them. CDR3 sequence reads: CASSERTAQTGELFF. CDR3 sequence (DNA): TGTGCCAGCAGTGAAAGGACAGCACAGACCGGGGAGCTGTTTTTT.

CDR3 nucleotides: TGTGCCAGCGGGATGGGGACCTACGAGCAGTACTTC. It yields the protein CASGMGTYEQYF. J is TRBJ2-7 and V is TRBV27, with no clear D. Germline CDR1 MNHEY, CDR2 SMNVEV (reference sequence). This CDR3 has 12 amino acids. V was pared by 8 bases and J by 2 bases, with 10 bases between.

The sample holds a few counts of this clonotype. An end of the junction does not agree with germline; a read error may underlie this. The chain has TRBV27 and TRBJ2-1; D unresolved. CDR1 and CDR2 from the germline V gene are MNHEY and SMNVEV (reference sequence). The CDR3 length is 16 residues. This CDR3 is CASSLSRWVPYNEQFF. For the CDR3, the DNA is TGTGCCAGCAGTCTATCCCGGTGGGTTCCCTACAATGAGCAGTTCTTC.

V usage is TRBV7-4 and J usage is TRBJ1-2; 8 bases fit TRBD1. CDR1 is SGHVT and CDR2 is SQSDAQ in the germline V gene. V gave up 8 bases and J gave up 1 base; unmatched junction bases: 15. This CDR3 spans 17 amino acids. The CDR3 coding sequence is TGTGCCAGCCCCTCTCGACAGGGGCCCCTAGATAACTATGGCTACACCTTC. Its protein is CASPSRQGPLDNYGYTF.

This clonotype was counted only a few times. The rearrangement uses TRBV7-6 and TRBJ1-6; D ambiguous. Between the trimmed V and J ends, which lost 5 bases and 1 base, there was a span of 6 bases. CDR1 is SGHVS and CDR2 is FNYEAQ in the germline V gene. The CDR3 spans 14 residues. CDR3 sequence: CASSRESYNSPLHF. The CDR3 coding sequence is TGTGCCAGCAGCCGGGAGTCCTATAATTCACCCCTCCACTTT.

The rearrangement links TRBV9 to TRBJ2-3; no reliable D call. CDR1 is SGDLS and CDR2 is YYNGEE in the germline V gene. CDR3 size: 12 residues. The ends were cut back, 3 bases at V and 6 bases at J, with 8 bases in the middle. The CDR3 nucleotides are TGTGCCAGCAGCGCTAGGCCTGATACGCAGTATTTT. Translated: CASSARPDTQYF. The whole variable domain, filled in from reference TRBV9 and TRBJ2-3, reads DSGVTQTPKHLITATGQRVTLRCSPRSGDLSVYWYQQSLDQGLQFLIQYYNGEERAKGNILERFSAQQFPDLHSELNLSSLELGDSALYFCASSARPDTQYFGPGTRLTVL.

The chain couples TRBV27 to TRBJ1-1; D gene unclear. Germline V gene sequence: CDR1 MNHEY, CDR2 SMNVEV (reference sequence). CDR3 size: 11 residues. The ends were cut back, 10 bases at V and 9 bases at J, with 15 bases in the middle. The CDR3 spells CATHGDGKAFF. DNA of the CDR3: TGTGCCACACATGGGGATGGTAAAGCTTTCTTT.

This chain uses TRBV7-6 with TRBJ1-3; no firm D call. The V end lost 1 base, the J end lost 0 bases, and 10 bases lay between the germline ends. Germline V lookup: CDR1 SGHVS, CDR2 FNYEAQ. The CDR3 totals 16 residues. CDR3 residues: CASSLEESDSGNTIYF. CDR3 bases: TGTGCCAGCAGCTTAGAAGAAAGCGACTCTGGAAACACCATATATTTT.

The sample holds a few counts of this clonotype. The rearrangement uses TRBV2 and TRBJ2-2; 9 bases fit TRBD1. This CDR3 is 16 amino acids long. Germline loops: CDR1 SNHLY, CDR2 FYNNEI. The ends lost 5 bases at V and 0 bases at J; junction bases unmatched: 4. The CDR3 loop is CASSPGTGTNTGELFF. CDR3 coding DNA: TGTGCCAGCAGTCCCGGGACAGGGACGAACACCGGGGAGCTGTTTTTT.

Details on this clonotype: At one boundary the junction diverges from the germline segment, which might be a read error. The chain has TRBV5-5 and TRBJ1-5, with 7 nucleotides matching TRBD1. The germline gives CDR1 SGHKS, CDR2 YYEKEE (reference sequence). The CDR3 totals 15 residues. The DNA of the CDR3 is TGTACCAGCAGCCCTGGACAGGATAACAATCAGCCCCAGCATTTT. This gives the protein CTSSPGQDNNQPQHF.